This T cell receptor (beta chain) was captured in a study of cytomegalovirus exposure and HLA in healthy donors (dated by TCRdb to about 2017). Looking at the study overall: In an earlier analysis of under 750 of the donors, approximately 260 Gb of sequence data and some 120 million unique TCR beta sequences from 150 million to 200 million T cells were reported. To study patterns of TCR occurrence, a later analysis re-analyzed previously published TCR beta repertoires from 650 to 750 donors and added high-resolution HLA genotyping. In addition to the first cohort of 650 to 800 subjects, a separate validation cohort of approximately 110 different subjects was used. All discovery cohort repertoires had been generated on a single sequencing platform. The number of donors typed differed by locus, with about 629-640 for A, B, C, DRB1 and DQB1, 522 for DQA1, approximately 580 for DPA1, and under 490 for DPB1. An earlier analysis of 587 of the donors applied high-throughput TCR beta sequencing to assess whether each TCR beta V gene segment acted as functional or pseudogenic. A later genetic analysis took genome-wide SNP genotypes for about three fifths of the 666 donors and used that subset as a discovery cohort. Alongside the repertoire data, information on donor age, sex, ethnicity and CMV serostatus was compiled. To predict cytomegalovirus infection status, the study brought together high-throughput TCR immunosequencing, statistical association of individual TCRs with disease status, and machine learning. Among about 410 genotyped donors of the cohort, an average of roughly 230,000 unique TCR beta nucleotide sequences was sequenced per donor, of which 15% to 20% were non-productive. A handful of DR-DQ haplotypes were treated as single units for association and clustering because of strong linkage in the cohort. Rather than drawing on any new phenotypic data, the later analysis identified candidate immune exposures from TCR beta sequences and the way those sequences occurred across donors. The T cell repertoires of under 750 subjects were profiled by immunosequencing and related to cytomegalovirus serostatus. Class I and class II HLA loci were covered by the typing at four-digit resolution. The aim of the study was to test whether cataloging public T cell receptors could identify signatures of past pathogen exposure. Of the roughly 400 genotyped donors, around 81% fell in the genetic ancestry cluster associated with self-reported Caucasian donors. An early release that covered fewer than 800 HLA-typed donors contained around 330 gigabases of sequencing data and around 80 million unique TCR sequences. Points the paper makes about the study in general: A later analysis found that HLA-associated TCR beta chains were more clonally expanded and had lower generation probabilities than equally common non-associated chains. A later analysis reported that several top co-occurrence clusters appeared linked to parvovirus B19, influenza, CMV and Epstein-Barr virus. A later genetic analysis associated a missense DCLRE1C variant with V-gene and J-gene trimming of TCR beta chains, and an independent cohort replicated the association. Because HLA typing was missing for some donors at each locus, association tests included only the typed subset. According to a later genetic analysis, donors in an Asian-associated ancestry cluster had fewer N-insertions in productive TCRs than the approximately 690-donor mean. The authors suggested that the approach could potentially be generalized to other disease states and immunological phenotypes. Immune exposure information for the cohort was limited to CMV serostatus. A further reported finding was that TCR beta sequences accurately predicted the HLA-A and HLA-B alleles for most subjects in the first cohort. In a later analysis, around 17,000 TCR beta sequences were associated with specific HLA alleles at a false discovery rate of 0.05. Some IMGT-functional V segments, including TRBV6-2 and TRBV6-3, could not be distinguished by the 87-base-pair reads and were therefore excluded. Linkage disequilibrium might explain the correlated functional status among segregating V segments, but an unknown experimental factor could not be excluded. Strong co-occurrence of HLA alleles, especially DR and DQ, made assigning TCR associations to individual alleles difficult. Some 16 rarely observed V segments, including chromosome 9 orphons, were excluded from the earlier analysis of a few hundred of the donors because counts were too low. The sequencing pipeline was judged likely to have produced a cluster of highly shared sequence variants as a technical artifact. Presence/absence analyses assumed roughly uniform sequencing depth across donors, an assumption that may not hold. The classifier was reported to diagnose cytomegalovirus status with high specificity and sensitivity in both the original and validation cohorts. In the study, 150 to 200 TCR beta chains were listed as associated with cytomegalovirus. In an earlier analysis of over 550 of the donors, most TCR beta V segments were observed in productive rearrangements about 87% or about 30% of the time, broadly matching IMGT annotations. Three of the identified cytomegalovirus-associated TCR beta chains were confirmed in vitro to be specific for cytomegalovirus antigens. Most TCR sequences were observed very rarely across donors, whereas some public TCRs were present in many individuals. In this cohort, only TCR beta chains were sequenced, and detectable features were limited by the absence of alpha or paired-chain data. In a later analysis, most CMV-associated TCR beta chains were found to appear HLA-restricted, with HLA associations seemingly driven largely by CMV exposure. In a later analysis, TCR association rates were found to vary across HLA loci, with the most associated TCRs seen for DRB1 alleles and the fewest for HLA-C alleles.

CDR1 MRHNA and CDR2 SNTAGT are derived from the germline V gene. V is shortened by 2 bases, J by 2 bases, and the region joining them spans 6 bases. The CDR3 numbers 14 residues from cysteine through phenylalanine. CDR3 DNA is the only sequence kept; it has 42 bases, read in frame from the first base. The protocol used for the library was the immunoSEQ multiplex PCR assay. A mixture of 60 forward primers for TCR Vbeta segments and 13 reverse primers for TCR Jbeta segments was used in the multiplex PCR. The CDR3 region of rearranged TCR beta genes was amplified from genomic DNA with a multiplex PCR assay. The amplified TCR beta libraries were sequenced on the Illumina HiSeq System as 87-base-pair reads. On the authors' methods: A later analysis tallied tens of millions of unique TCR beta chains across the 550 to 850 repertoires, and roughly 11 million of those chains were shared by two or more donors. Raw reads were error-corrected and collapsed into unique sequences with a nearest-neighbor algorithm that merged closely related sequences to remove PCR and sequencing errors. Alignment of CDR3 sequences to IMGT reference sequences was used to assign V, D and J gene segments. For a sequence to be retained, at least a six-nucleotide match to both a V gene segment and a J gene segment was required. Rearrangements were called productive when the CDR3 lacked stop codons and stayed in frame with V and J; all others were non-productive. CDR3 was defined by IMGT convention, running from the second conserved V-encoded cysteine to the conserved J-encoded phenylalanine. Sequences without an unambiguous match to a single V gene segment were excluded from the earlier analysis of over 500 of the donors. An earlier analysis of about 590 of the donors classified V segments as functional when productive rearrangements were above 56.7% and as segregating when the standard deviation between donors was above 5%. A statistical classification framework was built to diagnose cytomegalovirus status from the catalog of TCR beta chain sequences. In a later analysis, TCR nucleotide sequences were compared against IMGT/GENE-DB human TR gene sequences so that V and J genes could be assigned. A later analysis assigned CDR3 sequences and most-parsimonious VDJ recombination scenarios with the TCRdist pipeline. In a later analysis, every TCR beta chain was defined by the combination of its CDR3 amino acid sequence and its V-gene family, and reads without a unique V-gene family were dropped. As a way to deal with suspected cross-contamination and a sequencing artifact, a later analysis dropped 592 nucleotide sequences that were highly shared and had low generation probability. A later analysis calculated a clonal expansion index for each public chain from normalized within-repertoire ranks of inferred template counts. Generation probabilities in a later analysis came from a VDJ recombination model fitted to out-of-frame rearrangements, and those results were checked against IGoR. Hypergeometric tests were used in a later analysis to score TCR-TCR, TCR-HLA and TCR-CMV co-occurrence, with a repertoire-size bias correction applied to the TCR pairs. In a later analysis, false discovery rates were estimated by permuting HLA or CMV assignments 20 times. A later analysis grouped co-occurring TCRs with DBSCAN, adding TCRdist sequence similarity when clustering within HLA-allele-positive subsets. Repertoires with fewer than 30,000 or more than 120,000 public chains were left out of co-occurrence clustering, as were five repertoires with anomalous nucleotide sharing. TCRdb's version of the immuneACCESS table is confined to in-frame rearrangements and falls short of the full clone set. An unresolved V gene accounts for under half of the shortfall where checked; the remainder is of unknown origin. V and J calls and clone size are as listed in that table; D and trimming were resolved from the DNA. For this sample there are around 150,000 clones; over 60% appear just once. The ten largest clones take up approximately 3% of the sample.

This clone was observed once. Its recognized antigen is unknown. Qualities for individual bases were not recorded, and no much larger clone is one base off. In total, just over 650 healthy bone marrow donors made up the cohort. At the time of sampling, every cohort member was nominally healthy, though immune exposures that went unrecorded were likely present. The donor tested CMV seronegative and was one of the 352 seronegative cohort members. A peripheral blood sample was collected from each donor, and TCR beta sequencing was performed on peripheral blood mononuclear cells. Genomic DNA was extracted from the blood cell samples with the Qiagen DNeasy Blood Extraction Kit.

The V and J segments used are TRBV6-4 and TRBJ2-2; a confident D gene designation cannot be given. The receptor was derived from a woman aged 30 to 39 in good health and CMV-seronegative. Sequencing was performed on PBMCs. The CDR3 reads as follows: CASSDVVNTGELFF. DNA sequence: TGTGCCAGCAGTGACGTAGTTAACACCGGGGAGCTGTTTTTT.